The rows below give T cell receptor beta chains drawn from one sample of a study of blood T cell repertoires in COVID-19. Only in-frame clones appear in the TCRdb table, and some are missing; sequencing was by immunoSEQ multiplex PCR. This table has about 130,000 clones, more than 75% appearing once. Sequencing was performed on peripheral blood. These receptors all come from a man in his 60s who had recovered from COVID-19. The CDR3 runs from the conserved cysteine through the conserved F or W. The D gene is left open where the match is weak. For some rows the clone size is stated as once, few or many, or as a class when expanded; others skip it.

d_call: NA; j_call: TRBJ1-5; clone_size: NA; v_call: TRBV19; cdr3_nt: TGTGCCAGTAGTAAGGAGTTGTTACTGAACAATCAGCCCCAGCATTTT; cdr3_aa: CASSKELLLNNQPQHF
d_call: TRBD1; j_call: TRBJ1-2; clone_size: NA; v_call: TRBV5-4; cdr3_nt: TGTGCCAGCAGCGGGGACAGGGGGCAGGTCGTCGGCTACACCTTC; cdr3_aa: CASSGDRGQVVGYTF
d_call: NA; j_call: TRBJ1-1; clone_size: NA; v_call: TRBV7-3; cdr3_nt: TGTGCCAGCAGCTGGACTGGGAACACTGAAGCTTTCTTT; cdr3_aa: CASSWTGNTEAFF
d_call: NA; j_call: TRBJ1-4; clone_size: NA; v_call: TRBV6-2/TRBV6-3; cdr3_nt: TGTGCCAGCAGTCCGAAGGAGAATGAAAAACTGTTTTTT; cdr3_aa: CASSPKENEKLFF
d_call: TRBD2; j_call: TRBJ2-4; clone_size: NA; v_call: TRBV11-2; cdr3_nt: TGTGCCAGCAGCTTAAGTCCGGGGGGGGCCCGAAACATTCAGTACTTC; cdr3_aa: CASSLSPGGARNIQYF
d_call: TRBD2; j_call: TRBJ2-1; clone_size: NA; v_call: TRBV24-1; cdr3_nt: TGTGCCACCAGTGACCCGGGAGCGGGAGATCGGAATGAGCAGTTCTTC; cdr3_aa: CATSDPGAGDRNEQFF
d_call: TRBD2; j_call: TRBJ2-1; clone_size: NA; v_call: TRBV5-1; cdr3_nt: TGCGCCAGCAGCTTGACGGCTAGCGGGACCTACAATGAGCAGTTCTTC; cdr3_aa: CASSLTASGTYNEQFF
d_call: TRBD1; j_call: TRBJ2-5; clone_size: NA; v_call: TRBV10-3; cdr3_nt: TGTGCCATCAGTGCGGAGACAGGGAAAAGGGGACAAGAGACCCAGTACTTC; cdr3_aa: CAISAETGKRGQETQYF
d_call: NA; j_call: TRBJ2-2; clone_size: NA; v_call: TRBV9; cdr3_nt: TGTGCCAGCAGCGTCGGACACATGAACACCGGGGAGCTGTTTTTT; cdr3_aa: CASSVGHMNTGELFF
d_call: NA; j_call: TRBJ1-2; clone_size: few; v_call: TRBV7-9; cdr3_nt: TGTGCCAGCAGCTTAAGGCAGGGGAGAGACTATGGCTACACCTTC; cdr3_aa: CASSLRQGRDYGYTF